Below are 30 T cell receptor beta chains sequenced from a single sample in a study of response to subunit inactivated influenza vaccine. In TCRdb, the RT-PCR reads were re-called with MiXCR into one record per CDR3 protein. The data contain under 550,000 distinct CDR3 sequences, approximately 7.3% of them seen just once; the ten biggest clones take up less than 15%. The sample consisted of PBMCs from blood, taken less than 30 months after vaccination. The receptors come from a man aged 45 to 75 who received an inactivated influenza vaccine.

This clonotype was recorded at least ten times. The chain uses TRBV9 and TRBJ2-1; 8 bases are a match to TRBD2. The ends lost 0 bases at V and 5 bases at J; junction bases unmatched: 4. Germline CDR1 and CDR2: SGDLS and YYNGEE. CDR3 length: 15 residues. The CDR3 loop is CASSVGSGTHNEQFF. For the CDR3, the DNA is TGTGCCAGCAGCGTAGGTAGCGGGACCCACAATGAGCAGTTCTTC.

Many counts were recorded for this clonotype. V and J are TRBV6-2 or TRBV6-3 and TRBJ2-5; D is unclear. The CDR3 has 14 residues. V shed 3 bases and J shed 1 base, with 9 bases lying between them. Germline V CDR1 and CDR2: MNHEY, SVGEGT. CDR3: CASSYLGVQETQYF. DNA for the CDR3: TGTGCCAGCAGTTATCTTGGGGTCCAAGAGACCCAGTACTTC.

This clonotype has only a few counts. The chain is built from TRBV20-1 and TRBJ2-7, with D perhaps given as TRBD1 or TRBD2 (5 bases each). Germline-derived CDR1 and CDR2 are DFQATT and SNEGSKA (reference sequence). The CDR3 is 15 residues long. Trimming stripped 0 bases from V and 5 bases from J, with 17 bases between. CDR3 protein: CSARDVVGTSHEQYF. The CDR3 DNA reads TGCAGTGCTAGAGACGTCGTCGGGACCAGTCACGAGCAGTACTTC.

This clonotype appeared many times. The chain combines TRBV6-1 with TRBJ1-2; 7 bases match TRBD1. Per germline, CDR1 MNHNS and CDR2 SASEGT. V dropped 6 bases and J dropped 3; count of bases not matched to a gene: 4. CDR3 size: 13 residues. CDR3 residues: CASRRGRDYGYTF. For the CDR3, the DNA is TGTGCCAGCAGAAGGGGGCGAGACTATGGCTACACCTTC.

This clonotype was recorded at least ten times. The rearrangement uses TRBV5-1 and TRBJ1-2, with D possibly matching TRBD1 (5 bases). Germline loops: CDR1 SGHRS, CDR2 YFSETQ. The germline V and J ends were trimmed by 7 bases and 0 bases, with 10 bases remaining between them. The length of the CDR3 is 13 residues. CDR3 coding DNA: TGCGCCAGCGCAGGGCCCTCTAACTATGGCTACACCTTC. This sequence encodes CASAGPSNYGYTF.

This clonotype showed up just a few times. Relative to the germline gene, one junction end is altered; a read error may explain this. In nucleotides, the CDR3 is TGTACCATCAGCCCTGACCCCCAGGGCGAGCAGTACTTC. It specifies CTISPDPQGEQYF. V is TRBV10-3 and J is TRBJ2-7, with a possible D match to TRBD1 (5 bases). Germline assignment: CDR1 ENHRY and CDR2 SYGVKD. The CDR3 is 13 amino acids.

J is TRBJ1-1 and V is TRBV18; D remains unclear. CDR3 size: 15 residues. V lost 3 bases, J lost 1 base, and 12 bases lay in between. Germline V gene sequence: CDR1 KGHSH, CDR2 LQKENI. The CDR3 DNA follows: TGTGCCAGCTCACCTTGGAGGGAGGGGAACACTGAAGCTTTCTTT. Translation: CASSPWREGNTEAFF.

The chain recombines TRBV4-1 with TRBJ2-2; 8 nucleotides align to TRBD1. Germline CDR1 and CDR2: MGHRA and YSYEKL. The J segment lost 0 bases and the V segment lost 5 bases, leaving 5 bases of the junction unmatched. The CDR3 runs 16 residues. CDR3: CASSGRGPPNTGELFF. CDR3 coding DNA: TGCGCCAGCAGCGGCAGGGGGCCCCCGAACACCGGGGAGCTGTTTTTT.

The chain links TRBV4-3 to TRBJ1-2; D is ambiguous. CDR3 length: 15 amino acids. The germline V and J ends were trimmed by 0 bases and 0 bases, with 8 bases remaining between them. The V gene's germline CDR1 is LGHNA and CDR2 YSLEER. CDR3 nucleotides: TGCGCCAGCAGCCAAGATAACATAGCTAACTATGGCTACACCTTC. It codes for CASSQDNIANYGYTF.

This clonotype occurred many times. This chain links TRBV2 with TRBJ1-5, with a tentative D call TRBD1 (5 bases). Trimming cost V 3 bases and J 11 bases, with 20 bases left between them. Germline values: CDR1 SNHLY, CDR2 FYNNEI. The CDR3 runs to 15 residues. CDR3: CASSDRGMLIGAQHF. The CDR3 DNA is TGTGCCAGCAGTGACCGGGGGATGCTTATAGGAGCCCAGCATTTT.

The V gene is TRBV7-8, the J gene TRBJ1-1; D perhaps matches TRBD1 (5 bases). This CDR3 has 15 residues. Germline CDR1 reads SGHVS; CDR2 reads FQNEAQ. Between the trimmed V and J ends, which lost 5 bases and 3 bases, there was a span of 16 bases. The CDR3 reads CASSQGPLGDTEAFF. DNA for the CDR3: TGTGCCAGCAGCCAAGGACCCTTAGGGGACACTGAAGCTTTCTTT.

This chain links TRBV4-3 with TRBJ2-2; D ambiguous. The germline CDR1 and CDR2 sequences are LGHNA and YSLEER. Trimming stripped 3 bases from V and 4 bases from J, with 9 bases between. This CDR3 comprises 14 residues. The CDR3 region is CASSHLRATGELFF. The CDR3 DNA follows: TGCGCCAGCAGCCACCTCCGGGCCACCGGGGAGCTGTTTTTT.

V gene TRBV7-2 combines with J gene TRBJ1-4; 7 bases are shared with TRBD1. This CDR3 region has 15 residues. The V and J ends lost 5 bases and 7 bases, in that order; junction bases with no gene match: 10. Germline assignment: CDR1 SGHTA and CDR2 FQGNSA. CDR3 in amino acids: CASSLQTGWSEKLFF. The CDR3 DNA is TGTGCCAGCAGCCTACAGACAGGGTGGAGTGAAAAACTGTTTTTT.

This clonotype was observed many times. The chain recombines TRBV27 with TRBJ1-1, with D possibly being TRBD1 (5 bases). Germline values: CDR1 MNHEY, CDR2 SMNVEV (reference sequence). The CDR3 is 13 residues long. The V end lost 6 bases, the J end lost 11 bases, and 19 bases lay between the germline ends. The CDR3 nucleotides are TGTGCCAGCAGCACCACAGGAGCCGGTCGGGCTTTCTTT. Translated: CASSTTGAGRAFF.

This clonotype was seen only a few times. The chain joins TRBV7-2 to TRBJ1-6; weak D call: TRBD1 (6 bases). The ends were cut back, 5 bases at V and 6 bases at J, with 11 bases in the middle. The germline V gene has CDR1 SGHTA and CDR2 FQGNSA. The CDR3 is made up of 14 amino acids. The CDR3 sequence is CASSEDSLNSPLHF. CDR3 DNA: TGTGCCAGCAGCGAGGACAGCCTTAATTCACCCCTCCACTTT.

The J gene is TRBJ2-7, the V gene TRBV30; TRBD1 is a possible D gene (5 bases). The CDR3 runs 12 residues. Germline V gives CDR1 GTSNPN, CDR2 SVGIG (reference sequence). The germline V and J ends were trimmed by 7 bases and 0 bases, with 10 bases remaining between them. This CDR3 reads CASDGHSYEQYF. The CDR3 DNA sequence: TGTGCCTCGGACGGACACTCCTACGAGCAGTACTTC.

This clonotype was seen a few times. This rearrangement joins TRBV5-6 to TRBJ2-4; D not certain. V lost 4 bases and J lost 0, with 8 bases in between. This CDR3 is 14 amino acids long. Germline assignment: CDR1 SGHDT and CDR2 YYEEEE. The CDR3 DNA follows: TGTGCCAGCAGCATCAGCCTAGCCAAAAACATTCAGTACTTC. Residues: CASSISLAKNIQYF.

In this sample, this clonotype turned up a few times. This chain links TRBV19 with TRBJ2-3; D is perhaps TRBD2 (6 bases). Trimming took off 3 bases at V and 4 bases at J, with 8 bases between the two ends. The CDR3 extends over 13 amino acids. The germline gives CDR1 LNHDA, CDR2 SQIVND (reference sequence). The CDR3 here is CASSIAGPDTQYF. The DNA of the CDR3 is TGTGCCAGTAGTATTGCGGGACCAGATACGCAGTATTTT. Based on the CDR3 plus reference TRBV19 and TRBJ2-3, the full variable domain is DGGITQSPKYLFRKEGQNVTLSCEQNLNHDAMYWYRQDPGQGLRLIYYSQIVNDFQKGDIAEGYSVSREKKESFPLTVTSAQKNPTAFYLCASSIAGPDTQYFGPGTRLTVL.

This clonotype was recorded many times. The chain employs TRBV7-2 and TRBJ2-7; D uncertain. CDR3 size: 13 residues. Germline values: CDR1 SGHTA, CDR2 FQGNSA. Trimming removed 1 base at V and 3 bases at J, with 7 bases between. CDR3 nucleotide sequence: TGTGCCAGCAGCTTAGGGAGAGTCTACGAGCAGTACTTC. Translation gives CASSLGRVYEQYF.

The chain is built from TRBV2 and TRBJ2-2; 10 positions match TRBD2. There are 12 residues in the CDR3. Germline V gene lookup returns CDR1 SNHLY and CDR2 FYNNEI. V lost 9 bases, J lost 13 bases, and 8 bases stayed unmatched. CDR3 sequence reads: CASRGLAPGLFF. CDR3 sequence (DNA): TGTGCCAGTAGGGGACTAGCGCCTGGGCTGTTTTTT.

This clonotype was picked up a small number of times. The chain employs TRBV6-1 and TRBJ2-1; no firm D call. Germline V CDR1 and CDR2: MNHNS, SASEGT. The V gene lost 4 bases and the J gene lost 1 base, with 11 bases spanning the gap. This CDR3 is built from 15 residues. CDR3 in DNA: TGTGCCAGCAGTGGGCTTCTGGGGTCCTACAATGAGCAGTTCTTC. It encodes CASSGLLGSYNEQFF.

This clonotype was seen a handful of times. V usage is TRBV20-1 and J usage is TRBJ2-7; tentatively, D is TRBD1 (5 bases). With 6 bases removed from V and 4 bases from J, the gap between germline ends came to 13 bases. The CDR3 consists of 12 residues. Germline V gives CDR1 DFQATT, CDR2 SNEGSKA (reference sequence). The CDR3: CSALPGIYEQYF. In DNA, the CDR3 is TGCAGTGCGCTCCCAGGGATTTACGAGCAGTACTTC.

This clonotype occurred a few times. The CDR3 loop reads CSAGGPHIWGYTF. CDR3 bases: TGCAGTGCCGGAGGCCCCCACATTTGGGGCTACACCTTC. The chain joins TRBV20-1 to TRBJ1-2; no definite D call. Trimming pared 6 bases from V and 8 bases from J, leaving 19 bases between. The CDR3 covers 13 residues. In germline, CDR1 is DFQATT, CDR2 SNEGSKA (reference sequence).

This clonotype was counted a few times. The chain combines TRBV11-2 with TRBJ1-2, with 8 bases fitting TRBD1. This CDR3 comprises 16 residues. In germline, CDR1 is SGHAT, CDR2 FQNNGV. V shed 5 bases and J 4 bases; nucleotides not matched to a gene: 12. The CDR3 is CASSPQGAADFYGYTF. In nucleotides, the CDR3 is TGTGCCAGCAGCCCCCAGGGGGCAGCGGATTTCTATGGCTACACCTTC.

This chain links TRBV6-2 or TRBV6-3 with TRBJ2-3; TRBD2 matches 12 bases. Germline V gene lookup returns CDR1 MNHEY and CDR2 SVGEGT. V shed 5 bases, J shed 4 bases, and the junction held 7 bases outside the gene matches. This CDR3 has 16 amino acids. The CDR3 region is CASSTPSGGVPDTQYF. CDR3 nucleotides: TGTGCCAGCAGTACACCTAGCGGGGGGGTTCCAGATACGCAGTATTTT.

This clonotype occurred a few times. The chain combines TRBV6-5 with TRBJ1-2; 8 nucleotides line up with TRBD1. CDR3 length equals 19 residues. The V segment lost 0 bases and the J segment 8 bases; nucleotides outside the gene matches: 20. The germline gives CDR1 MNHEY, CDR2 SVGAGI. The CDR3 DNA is TGTGCCAGCAGTTACTCGATTTCGACAGGGGATTCCGATATAAGAGGCTACACCTTC. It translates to CASSYSISTGDSDIRGYTF.

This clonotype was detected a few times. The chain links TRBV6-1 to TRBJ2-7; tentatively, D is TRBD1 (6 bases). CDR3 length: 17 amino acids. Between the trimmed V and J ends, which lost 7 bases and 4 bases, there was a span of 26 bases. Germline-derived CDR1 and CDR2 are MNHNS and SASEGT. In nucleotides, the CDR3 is TGTGCCAGCATCAAGGGACAAGCCGGGATTAGGGGGTACGAGCAGTACTTC. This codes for CASIKGQAGIRGYEQYF.

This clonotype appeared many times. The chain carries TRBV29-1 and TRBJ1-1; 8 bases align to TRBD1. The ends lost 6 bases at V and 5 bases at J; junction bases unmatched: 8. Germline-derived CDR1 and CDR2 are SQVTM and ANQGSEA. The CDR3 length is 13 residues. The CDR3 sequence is CSVTGEGRTEAFF. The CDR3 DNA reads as TGCAGCGTGACAGGGGAGGGGCGGACTGAAGCTTTCTTT.

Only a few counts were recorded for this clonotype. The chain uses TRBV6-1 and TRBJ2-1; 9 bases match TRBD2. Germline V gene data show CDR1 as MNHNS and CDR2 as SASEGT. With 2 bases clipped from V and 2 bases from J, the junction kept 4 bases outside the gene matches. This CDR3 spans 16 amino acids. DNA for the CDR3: TGTGCCAGCAGTGAACGGACTAGCGACGCCTACAATGAGCAGTTCTTC. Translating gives CASSERTSDAYNEQFF.

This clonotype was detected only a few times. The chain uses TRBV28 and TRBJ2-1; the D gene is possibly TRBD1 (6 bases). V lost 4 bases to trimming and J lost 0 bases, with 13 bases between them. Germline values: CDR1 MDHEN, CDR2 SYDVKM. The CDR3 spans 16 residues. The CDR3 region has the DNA TGTGCCAGCAGTTCCCCAACAGGGAGCTCCTACAATGAGCAGTTCTTC. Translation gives CASSSPTGSSYNEQFF.